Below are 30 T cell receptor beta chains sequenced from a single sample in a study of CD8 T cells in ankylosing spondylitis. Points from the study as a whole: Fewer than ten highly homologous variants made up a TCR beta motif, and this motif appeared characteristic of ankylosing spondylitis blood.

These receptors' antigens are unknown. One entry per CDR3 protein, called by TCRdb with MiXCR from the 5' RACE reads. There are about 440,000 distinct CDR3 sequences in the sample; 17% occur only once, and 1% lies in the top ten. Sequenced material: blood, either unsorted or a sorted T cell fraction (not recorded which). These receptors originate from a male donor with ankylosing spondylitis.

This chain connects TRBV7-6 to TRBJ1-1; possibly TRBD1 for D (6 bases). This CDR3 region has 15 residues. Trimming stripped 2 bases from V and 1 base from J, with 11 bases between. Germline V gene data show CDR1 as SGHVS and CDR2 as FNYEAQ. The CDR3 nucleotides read TGTGCCAGCAGCTTAATAGGACAGACGAACACTGAAGCTTTCTTT. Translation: CASSLIGQTNTEAFF.

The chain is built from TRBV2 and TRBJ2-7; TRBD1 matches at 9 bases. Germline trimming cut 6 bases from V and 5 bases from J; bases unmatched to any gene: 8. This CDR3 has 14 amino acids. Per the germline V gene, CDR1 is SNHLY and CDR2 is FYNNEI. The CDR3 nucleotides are TGTGCCAGCAGGCCCGGGACAGGGTACGACGAGCAGTACTTC. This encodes CASRPGTGYDEQYF.

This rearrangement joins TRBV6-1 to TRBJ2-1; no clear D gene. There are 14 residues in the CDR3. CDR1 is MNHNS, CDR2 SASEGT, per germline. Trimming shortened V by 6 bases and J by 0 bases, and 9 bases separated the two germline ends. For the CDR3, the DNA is TGTGCCAGCAGCGGCCCGGGCTCCTACAATGAGCAGTTCTTC. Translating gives CASSGPGSYNEQFF.

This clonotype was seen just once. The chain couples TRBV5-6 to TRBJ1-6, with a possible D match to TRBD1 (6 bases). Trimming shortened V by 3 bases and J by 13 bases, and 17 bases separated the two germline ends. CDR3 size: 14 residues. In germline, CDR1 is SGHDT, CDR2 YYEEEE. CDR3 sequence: CASSYRQDRKPLHF. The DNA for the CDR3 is TGTGCCAGCAGCTACCGACAGGATCGGAAGCCCCTCCACTTT.

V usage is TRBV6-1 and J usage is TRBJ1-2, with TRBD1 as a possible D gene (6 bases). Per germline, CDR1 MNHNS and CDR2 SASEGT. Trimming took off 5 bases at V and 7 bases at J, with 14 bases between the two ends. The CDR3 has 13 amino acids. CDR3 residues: CASSTTTGIGYTF. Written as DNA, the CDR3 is TGTGCCAGCAGTACCACAACAGGGATTGGCTACACCTTC.

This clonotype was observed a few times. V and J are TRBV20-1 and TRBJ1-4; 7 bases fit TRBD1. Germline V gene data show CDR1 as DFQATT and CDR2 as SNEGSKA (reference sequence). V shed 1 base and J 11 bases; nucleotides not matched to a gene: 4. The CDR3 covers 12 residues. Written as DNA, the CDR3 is TGCAGTGCTAGAGCACAGGGGCCGAAACTGTTTTTT. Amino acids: CSARAQGPKLFF.

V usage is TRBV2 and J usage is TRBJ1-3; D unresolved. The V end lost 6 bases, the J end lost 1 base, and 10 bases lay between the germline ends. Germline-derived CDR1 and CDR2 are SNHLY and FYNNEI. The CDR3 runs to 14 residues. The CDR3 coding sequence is TGTGCCAGCAGGACGGACCTTTCTGGAAACACCATATATTTT. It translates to CASRTDLSGNTIYF.

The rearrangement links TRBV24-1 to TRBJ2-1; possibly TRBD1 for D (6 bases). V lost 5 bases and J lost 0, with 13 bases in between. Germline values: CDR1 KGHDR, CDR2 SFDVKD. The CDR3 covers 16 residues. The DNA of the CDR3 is TGTGCCACCAGTGGGCCAGGGGCAAGCTCCTACAATGAGCAGTTCTTC. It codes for CATSGPGASSYNEQFF.

Written as DNA, the CDR3 is TGTGCCAGCAGCCCTGGGACTAGCGGGAGTTCCGGGGAGCTGTTTTTT. Translating gives CASSPGTSGSSGELFF. The rearrangement joins TRBV7-2 to TRBJ2-2; 14 bases are a match to TRBD2. Per the germline V gene, CDR1 is SGHTA and CDR2 is FQGNSA. J lost 6 bases, V lost 5 bases, and 5 bases had no gene match. The CDR3 length is 16 residues.

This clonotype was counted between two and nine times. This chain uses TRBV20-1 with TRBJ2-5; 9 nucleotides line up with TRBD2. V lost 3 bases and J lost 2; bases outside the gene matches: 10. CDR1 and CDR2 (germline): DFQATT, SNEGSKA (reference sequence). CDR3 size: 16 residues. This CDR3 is CSARRWGAGGQETQYF. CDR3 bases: TGCAGTGCTAGGCGGTGGGGAGCGGGGGGACAAGAGACCCAGTACTTC.

The CDR3 nucleotides read TGTGCCAGCACCAGACCGGGCGGGGAGCTGTTTTTT. Protein: CASTRPGGELFF. The J gene is TRBJ2-2, the V gene TRBV7-2; D remains ambiguous. Trimming removed 7 bases at V and 7 bases at J, with 10 bases between. This CDR3 comprises 12 residues. The germline gives CDR1 SGHTA, CDR2 FQGNSA.

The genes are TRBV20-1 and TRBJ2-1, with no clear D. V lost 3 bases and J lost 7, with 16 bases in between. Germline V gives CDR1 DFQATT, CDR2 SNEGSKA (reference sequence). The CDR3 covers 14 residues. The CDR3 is CSARRSSLGNEQFF. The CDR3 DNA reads TGCAGTGCTAGGCGAAGCTCCTTGGGGAATGAGCAGTTCTTC.

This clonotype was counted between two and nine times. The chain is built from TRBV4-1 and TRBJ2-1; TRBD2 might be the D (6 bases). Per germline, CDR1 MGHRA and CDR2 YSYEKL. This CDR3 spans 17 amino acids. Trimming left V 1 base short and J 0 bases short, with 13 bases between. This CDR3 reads CASSQGRRRGSYNEQFF. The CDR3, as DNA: TGCGCCAGCAGCCAAGGAAGGAGGCGGGGCTCCTACAATGAGCAGTTCTTC.

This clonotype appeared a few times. The chain's CDR3 is CASSVGLAGVDEQYF. Written as DNA, the CDR3 is TGTGCCAGCAGCGTGGGACTAGCGGGAGTCGACGAGCAGTACTTC. This sequence joins TRBV9 and TRBJ2-7; TRBD2 aligns across 14 bases. Germline CDR1 and CDR2: SGDLS and YYNGEE. V shed 2 bases, J shed 5 bases, and the junction held 3 bases outside the gene matches. This CDR3 contains 15 residues.

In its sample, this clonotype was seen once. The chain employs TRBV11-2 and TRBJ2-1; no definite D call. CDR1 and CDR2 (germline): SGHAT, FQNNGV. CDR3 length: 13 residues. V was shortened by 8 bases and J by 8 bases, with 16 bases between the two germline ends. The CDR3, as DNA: TGTGCCAGCTCTACCTCACGTCGGGATGAGCAGTTCTTC. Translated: CASSTSRRDEQFF.

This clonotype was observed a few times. CDR3 DNA sequence: TGTGCCAGCATGCGGGAAAAGGCCGGGGAGCTGTTTTTT. This translates into CASMREKAGELFF. This rearrangement joins TRBV2 to TRBJ2-2; TRBD2 might be the D (6 bases). This CDR3 has 13 residues. The germline gives CDR1 SNHLY, CDR2 FYNNEI. V was shortened by 7 bases and J by 6 bases, with 12 bases between the two germline ends.

CDR3 region: CSASSRQSNYGYTF. The CDR3 DNA follows: TGCAGTGCTTCCTCCCGACAGTCTAACTATGGCTACACCTTC. This chain joins TRBV20-1 and TRBJ1-2; maybe TRBD1 (5 bases). The CDR3 sequence is 14 residues long. The V end was cut by 5 bases, the J end by 0 bases, with 13 bases between. CDR1 DFQATT and CDR2 SNEGSKA come from the germline V gene (reference sequence).

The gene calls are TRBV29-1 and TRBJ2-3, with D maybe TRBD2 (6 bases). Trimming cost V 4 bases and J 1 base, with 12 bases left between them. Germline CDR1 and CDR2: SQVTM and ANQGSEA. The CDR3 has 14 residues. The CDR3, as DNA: TGCAGCGTTGTTCCACGCGGGGGCACAGATACGCAGTATTTT. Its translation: CSVVPRGGTDTQYF.

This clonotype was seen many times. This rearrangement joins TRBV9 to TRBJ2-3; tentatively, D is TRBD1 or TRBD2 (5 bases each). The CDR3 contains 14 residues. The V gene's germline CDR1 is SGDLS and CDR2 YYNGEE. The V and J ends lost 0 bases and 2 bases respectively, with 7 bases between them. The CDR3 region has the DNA TGTGCCAGCAGCGTAGGAGGGGTCACAGATACGCAGTATTTT. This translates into CASSVGGVTDTQYF.

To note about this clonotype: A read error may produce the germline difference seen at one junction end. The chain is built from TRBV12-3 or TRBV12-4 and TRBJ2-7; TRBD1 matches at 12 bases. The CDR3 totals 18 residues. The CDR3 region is CARSLRVSGTGGSYEQYF. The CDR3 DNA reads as TGTGCCCGCAGTTTGAGGGTTAGTGGGACAGGGGGCTCGTACGAGCAGTACTTC.

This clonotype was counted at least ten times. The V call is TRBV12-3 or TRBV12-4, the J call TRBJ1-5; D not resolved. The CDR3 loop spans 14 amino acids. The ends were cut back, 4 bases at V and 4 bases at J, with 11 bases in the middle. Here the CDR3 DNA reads TGTGCCAGCAGTTACCGGACCCCGAATCAGCCCCAGCATTTT. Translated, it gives CASSYRTPNQPQHF.

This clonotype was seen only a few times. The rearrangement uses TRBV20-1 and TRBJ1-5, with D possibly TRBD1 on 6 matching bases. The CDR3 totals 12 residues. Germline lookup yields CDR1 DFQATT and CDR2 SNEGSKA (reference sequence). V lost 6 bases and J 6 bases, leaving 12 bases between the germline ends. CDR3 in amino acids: CSATGDTQPQHF. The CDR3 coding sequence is TGCAGTGCGACCGGGGACACTCAGCCCCAGCATTTT.

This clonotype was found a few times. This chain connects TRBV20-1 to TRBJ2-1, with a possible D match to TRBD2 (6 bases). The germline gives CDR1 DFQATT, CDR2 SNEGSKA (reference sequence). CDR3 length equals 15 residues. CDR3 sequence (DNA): TGCAGCGGGCAAACGGGAGTCTCGATTAGGAATGAGCAGTTCTTC. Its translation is CSGQTGVSIRNEQFF.

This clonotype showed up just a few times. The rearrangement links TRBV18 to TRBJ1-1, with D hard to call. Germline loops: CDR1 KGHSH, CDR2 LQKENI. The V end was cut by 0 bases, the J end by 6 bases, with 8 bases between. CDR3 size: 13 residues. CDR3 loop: CASSPPNGAEAFF. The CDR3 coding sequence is TGTGCCAGCTCACCACCGAACGGCGCTGAAGCTTTCTTT.

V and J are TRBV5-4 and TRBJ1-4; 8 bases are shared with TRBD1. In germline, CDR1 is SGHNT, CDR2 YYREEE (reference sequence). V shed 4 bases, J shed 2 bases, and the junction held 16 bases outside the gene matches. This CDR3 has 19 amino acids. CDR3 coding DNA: TGTGCCAGCAGCCTGGAGGGACAGGTGACCTTTGCGACTAATGAAAAACTGTTTTTT. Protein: CASSLEGQVTFATNEKLFF.

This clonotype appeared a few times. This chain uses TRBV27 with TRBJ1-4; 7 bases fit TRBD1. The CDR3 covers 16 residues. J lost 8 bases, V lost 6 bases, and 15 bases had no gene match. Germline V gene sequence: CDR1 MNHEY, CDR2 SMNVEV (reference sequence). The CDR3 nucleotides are TGTGCCAGCAGCCTCCGGAGGGGAGGGGGCGAAGAAAAACTGTTTTTT. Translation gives CASSLRRGGGEEKLFF.

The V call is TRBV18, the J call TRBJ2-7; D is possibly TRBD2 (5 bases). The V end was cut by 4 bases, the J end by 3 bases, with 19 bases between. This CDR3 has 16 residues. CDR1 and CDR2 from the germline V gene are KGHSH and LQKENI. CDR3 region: CASSRPPGRADYEQYF. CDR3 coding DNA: TGTGCCAGCTCACGCCCTCCCGGGCGGGCAGACTACGAGCAGTACTTC.

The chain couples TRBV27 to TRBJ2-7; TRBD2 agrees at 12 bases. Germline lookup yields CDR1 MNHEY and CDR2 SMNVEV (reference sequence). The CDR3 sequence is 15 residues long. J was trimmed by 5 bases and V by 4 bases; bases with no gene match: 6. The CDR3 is CASSSWTSGNNEQYF. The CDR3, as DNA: TGTGCCAGCAGTTCCTGGACTAGCGGGAATAACGAGCAGTACTTC.

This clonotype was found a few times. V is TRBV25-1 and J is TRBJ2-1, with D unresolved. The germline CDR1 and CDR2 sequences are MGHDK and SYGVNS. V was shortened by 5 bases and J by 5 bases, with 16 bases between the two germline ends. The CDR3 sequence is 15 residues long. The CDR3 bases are TGTGCCAGCAGTAAGTGGTCAGCGCCCGACAATGAGCAGTTCTTC. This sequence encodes CASSKWSAPDNEQFF.

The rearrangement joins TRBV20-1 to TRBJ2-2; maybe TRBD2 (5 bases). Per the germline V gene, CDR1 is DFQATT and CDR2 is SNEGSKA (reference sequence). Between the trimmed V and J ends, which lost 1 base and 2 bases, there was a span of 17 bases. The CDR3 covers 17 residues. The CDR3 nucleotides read TGCAGTGCTAGAGCGGGGAGCGGAGATCCCAACACCGGGGAGCTGTTTTTT. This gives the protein CSARAGSGDPNTGELFF.